The 8 T cell receptor beta chains in this list originate from one sample, sequenced in a study of regulatory T cells in long-lasting Graves disease. iRepertoire HTBI primers and Arm-PCR of CDR3 regions built TCR beta libraries. Via MiXCR, TCRdb re-called the multiplex PCR reads, giving one row per CDR3 protein. The table records approximately 380,000 distinct CDR3 sequences, around 21% of them present only once. Sample time point: persistent/refractory GD, antithyroid drugs over 5 years with positive TRAb. Construction of the TCR library relied on RNA isolated from PBMCs. The input for sequencing was peripheral blood mononuclear cells (PBMCs), taken when the disease was refractory, from a patient treated with antithyroid drugs. The receptor source for this set is a female donor with Graves disease.

This clonotype was observed at least ten times. The chain couples TRBV28 to TRBJ1-5; perhaps TRBD1 as D (6 bases). Germline-derived CDR1 and CDR2 are MDHEN and SYDVKM. The CDR3 is made up of 17 amino acids. Deletions cut 8 bases from V and 4 bases from J, with 24 bases between. The CDR3 region is CASAALFMGATNQPQHF. CDR3 DNA: TGTGCCAGCGCGGCACTTTTTATGGGGGCTACTAATCAGCCCCAGCATTTT.

This clonotype was recorded a few times. The rearrangement joins TRBV27 to TRBJ1-4; 7 bases map to TRBD1. The CDR3 is made up of 14 amino acids. The V segment lost 6 bases and the J segment 5 bases; nucleotides outside the gene matches: 6. CDR1 and CDR2 from the germline V gene are MNHEY and SMNVEV (reference sequence). The CDR3 loop reads CASRQGQLNEKLFF. The CDR3 nucleotides read TGTGCCAGCAGGCAGGGACAGCTGAATGAAAAACTGTTTTTT.

V and J are TRBV7-9 and TRBJ2-7; D is possibly TRBD1 or TRBD2 (5 bases each). CDR1 is SEHNR, CDR2 FQNEAQ, per germline (reference sequence). The CDR3 has 17 residues. The V gene lost 5 bases and the J gene lost 5 bases, with 25 bases spanning the gap. Here the CDR3 DNA reads TGTGCCAGCAGCCCCAGGACGGCTACAGGCCTCGGGAACGAGCAGTACTTC. Translating gives CASSPRTATGLGNEQYF.

V usage is TRBV7-2 and J usage is TRBJ2-2; D is perhaps TRBD1 or TRBD2 (5 bases each). The CDR3 is made up of 13 amino acids. CDR1 and CDR2 (germline): SGHTA, FQGNSA. V was cut by 5 bases and J by 17 bases, with 21 bases left in between. The CDR3 loop reads CASSPDTGPHFFF. DNA of the CDR3: TGTGCCAGCAGCCCTGATACGGGACCCCATTTTTTTTTT.

This clonotype has ten or more counts. The chain links TRBV7-2 to TRBJ2-7, with 8 bases identical to TRBD2. The V gene's germline CDR1 is SGHTA and CDR2 FQGNSA. The junction had 7 bases not matched to a gene; V was cut back by 5 bases and J by 4 bases. This CDR3 spans 14 amino acids. The CDR3, as DNA: TGTGCCAGCAGCCAGGGGACTAGAGGTTACGAGCAGTACTTC. The encoded protein is CASSQGTRGYEQYF.

This clonotype was counted many times. V gene TRBV28 combines with J gene TRBJ1-2; D is perhaps TRBD1 (6 bases). CDR3 length: 15 amino acids. With 2 bases removed from V and 4 bases from J, the gap between germline ends came to 14 bases. Germline V gene lookup returns CDR1 MDHEN and CDR2 SYDVKM. CDR3 nucleotide sequence: TGTGCCAGCAGTTTACAGACCGGGGGCGTCTATGGCTACACCTTC. Amino acids: CASSLQTGGVYGYTF.

This clonotype appeared a few times. The V and J genes are TRBV18 and TRBJ2-2; 8 bases are shared with TRBD1. The ends lost 6 bases at V and 0 bases at J; junction bases unmatched: 6. Germline CDR1 reads KGHSH; CDR2 reads LQKENI. The length of the CDR3 is 16 residues. The CDR3 here is CASSRNRGANTGELFF. In DNA, the CDR3 is TGTGCCAGCTCGCGCAACAGGGGGGCGAACACCGGGGAGCTGTTTTTT.

The table lists this clonotype with a few counts. The genes are TRBV9 and TRBJ2-7; D call uncertain. The germline CDR1 and CDR2 sequences are SGDLS and YYNGEE. The germline V and J ends were trimmed by 0 bases and 1 base, with 8 bases remaining between them. The CDR3 sequence is 14 residues long. The CDR3: CASSVGPRSYEQYF. The DNA for the CDR3 is TGTGCCAGCAGCGTAGGGCCCAGGTCCTACGAGCAGTACTTC.